Listed below are T cell receptor beta chains from one sample, sequenced in a study of blood T cells in healthy people across ages. A single record per CDR3 protein comes from TCRdb applying MiXCR to the 5' RACE reads. Seen here are under 800,000 distinct CDR3 sequences, 21% observed once, and the top ten hold roughly 3.6%. The specimen was blood. The receptor source for this set is a man aged 65 to 79 in good health. Both conserved end residues are part of each CDR3. The D gene is left open where the match is weak. Expanded clones are given a class, and other clones once, few, many or no size at all.

J gene,D gene,clone size,V gene,CDR3 protein,CDR3 DNA
TRBJ2-3,NA,few,TRBV29-1,CSVEDLVTDTQYF,TGCAGCGTTGAAGATCTAGTAACAGATACGCAGTATTTT
TRBJ1-2,NA,once,TRBV20-1,CSARRDRGYTF,TGCAGTGCTAGGAGGGATCGGGGCTACACCTTC
TRBJ1-4,NA,NA,TRBV11-2,CASSSLKGADNEKLFF,TGTGCCAGCAGCTCGCTCAAAGGGGCAGATAATGAAAAACTGTTTTTT
TRBJ2-2,TRBD1,few,TRBV12-3/TRBV12-4,CASSPTRDSVGHLRELFF,TGTGCCAGCAGTCCCACCCGGGACAGTGTGGGCCATCTAAGGGAGCTGTTTTTT
TRBJ1-6,NA,few,TRBV10-3,CAISGTALKSPLHF,TGTGCCATCAGTGGGACGGCGCTCAAATCACCCCTCCACTTT
TRBJ2-7,NA,few,TRBV15,CATKLDTDAPYEQYF,TGTGCCACCAAATTGGACACCGACGCCCCTTACGAGCAGTACTTC
TRBJ1-1,NA,many,TRBV7-9,CASSSLEGRGTEAFF,TGTGCCAGCAGCTCACTCGAGGGGAGGGGCACTGAAGCTTTCTTT
TRBJ2-3,NA,NA,TRBV20-1,CSAHSGTGRYF,TGCAGTGCCCATTCCGGGACGGGACGGTACTTC
TRBJ2-7,NA,NA,TRBV7-9,CASSQDTHEQYF,TGTGCCAGCAGCCAAGACACCCACGAGCAGTACTTC
TRBJ2-1,TRBD2,NA,TRBV20-1,CSARSGTSVDEQFF,TGCAGTGCTAGATCCGGGACTAGCGTTGACGAGCAGTTCTTC
TRBJ2-1,TRBD1,NA,TRBV28,CASSLTGTGGLDEQFF,TGTGCCAGCAGTTTGACTGGGACAGGGGGCTTGGATGAGCAGTTCTTC
TRBJ2-1,TRBD2,NA,TRBV19,CASSRTASGRRYNEQFF,TGTGCCAGTAGTAGGACAGCTAGCGGGAGAAGGTACAATGAGCAGTTCTTC
TRBJ2-3,NA,many,TRBV18,CASHRTGVDTQYF,TGTGCCAGCCATCGAACGGGAGTAGATACGCAGTATTTT
TRBJ2-7,TRBD2,many,TRBV6-6,CASSYRTSGNHEQYF,TGTGCCAGCAGTTACCGGACTAGCGGGAACCACGAGCAGTACTTC
TRBJ2-2,NA,many,TRBV5-1,CASSLANRESGELFF,TGCGCCAGCAGCTTGGCCAACAGGGAATCCGGGGAGCTGTTTTTT
TRBJ2-1,NA,few,TRBV9,CASSVAAASMNEQFF,TGTGCCAGCAGCGTAGCAGCGGCGAGTATGAATGAGCAGTTCTTC
TRBJ2-1,TRBD2,few,TRBV3-1,CAGTQGLAGIYNEQFF,TGTGCCGGCACCCAAGGTCTAGCGGGGATCTACAATGAGCAGTTCTTC
TRBJ2-3,TRBD2,few,TRBV7-6,CASSLVSYSGADTQYF,TGTGCCAGCAGCTTAGTAAGCTACAGCGGGGCGGATACGCAGTATTTT
TRBJ2-7,NA,many,TRBV10-3,CAIAGRSGELPYEQYF,TGTGCCATCGCAGGACGCTCGGGGGAACTTCCCTACGAGCAGTACTTC
TRBJ2-7,NA,few,TRBV12-3/TRBV12-4,CASSLDPGRVYEQYF,TGTGCCAGCAGTTTAGATCCCGGACGGGTCTACGAGCAGTACTTC
TRBJ2-1,NA,few,TRBV5-1,CASSLDLVGEQFF,TGCGCCAGCAGCTTGGACTTGGTTGGTGAGCAGTTCTTC
TRBJ2-1,TRBD2,many,TRBV5-8,CASSQGTSGRNEQFF,TGTGCCAGCAGCCAAGGGACTAGCGGGAGGAATGAGCAGTTCTTC
TRBJ2-6,NA,NA,TRBV6-2/TRBV6-3,CASSPGDNSGANVLTF,TGTGCCAGCAGTCCGGGGGACAACTCTGGGGCCAACGTCCTGACTTTC
TRBJ2-1,NA,NA,TRBV10-3,CAISESGRYNEQFF,TGTGCCATCAGTGAGTCGGGGCGTTACAATGAGCAGTTCTTC
TRBJ2-1,NA,NA,TRBV3-1,CASSQDEVGSSYNEQFF,TGTGCCAGCAGCCAAGATGAGGTAGGGAGCTCCTACAATGAGCAGTTCTTC